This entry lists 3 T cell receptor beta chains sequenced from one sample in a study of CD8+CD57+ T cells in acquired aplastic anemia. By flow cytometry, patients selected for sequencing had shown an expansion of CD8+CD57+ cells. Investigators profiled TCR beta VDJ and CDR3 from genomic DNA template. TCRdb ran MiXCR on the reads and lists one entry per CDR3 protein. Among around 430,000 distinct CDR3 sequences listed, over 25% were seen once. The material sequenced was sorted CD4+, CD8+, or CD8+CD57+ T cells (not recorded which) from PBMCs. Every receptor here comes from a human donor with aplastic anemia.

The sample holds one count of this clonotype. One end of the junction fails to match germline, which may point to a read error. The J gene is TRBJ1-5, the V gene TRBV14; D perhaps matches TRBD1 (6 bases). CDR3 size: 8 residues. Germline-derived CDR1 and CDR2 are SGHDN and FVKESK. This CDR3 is CASSIQGF. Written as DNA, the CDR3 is TGTGCCAGCAGTATACAGGGTTTT.

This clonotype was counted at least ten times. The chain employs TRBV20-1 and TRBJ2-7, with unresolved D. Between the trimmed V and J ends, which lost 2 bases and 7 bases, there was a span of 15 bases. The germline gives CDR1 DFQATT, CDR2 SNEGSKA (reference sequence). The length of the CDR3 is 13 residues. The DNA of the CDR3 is TGCAGTGCTAGAACAATGGGTGGTGGAGAGCAGTACTTC. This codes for CSARTMGGGEQYF.

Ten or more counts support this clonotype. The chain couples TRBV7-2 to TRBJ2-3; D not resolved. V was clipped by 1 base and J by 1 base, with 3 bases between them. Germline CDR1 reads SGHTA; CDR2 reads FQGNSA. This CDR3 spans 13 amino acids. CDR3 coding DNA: TGTGCCAGCAGCTTAGACCGCACAGATACGCAGTATTTT. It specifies CASSLDRTDTQYF.